A single sample gave rise to the 10 T cell receptor beta chains below, sequenced in a study of blood T cell repertoires in COVID-19. Measured with immunoSEQ multiplex PCR; TCRdb has only the in-frame clones, and not every one. The table lists approximately 180,000 clones, 88% of them singletons. The material sequenced was peripheral blood. The receptors here all came from a man in his forties with active or convalescent COVID-19.

V and J are TRBV10-3 and TRBJ1-6, with no clear D. The CDR3 has 13 residues. Germline V lookup: CDR1 ENHRY, CDR2 SYGVKD. V was cut by 0 bases and J by 11 bases, with 8 bases left in between. CDR3: CAISESFGTPLHF. In nucleotides, the CDR3 is TGTGCCATCAGTGAGTCTTTCGGGACACCCCTCCACTTT.

The chain joins TRBV24-1 to TRBJ2-1; 10 nucleotides align to TRBD1. The CDR3 contains 15 residues. Germline loops: CDR1 KGHDR, CDR2 SFDVKD. V lost 4 bases, J lost 9 bases, and 8 bases stayed unmatched. The CDR3 protein is CATSDPGQGFGEQFF. The CDR3 nucleotides read TGTGCCACCAGTGACCCGGGACAGGGGTTTGGTGAGCAGTTCTTC.

This clone was picked up a small number of times. CDR3 amino acids: CASNVQGLYEQYF. The CDR3, as DNA: TGTGCCAGCAATGTACAGGGTTTATACGAGCAGTACTTC. This chain links TRBV5-6 with TRBJ2-7; a possible D gene is TRBD1 (6 bases). Germline CDR1 SGHDT, CDR2 YYEEEE. CDR3 length: 13 amino acids. Trimming shortened V by 6 bases and J by 4 bases, and 14 bases separated the two germline ends.

This sequence joins TRBV7-9 and TRBJ2-3; no clear D. Germline V gene sequence: CDR1 SEHNR, CDR2 FQNEAQ (reference sequence). The CDR3 has 12 amino acids. V gave up 3 bases and J gave up 3 bases, with 4 bases separating them. This CDR3 is CASSFYTDTQYF. CDR3 DNA: TGTGCCAGCAGCTTTTATACAGATACGCAGTATTTT.

This clone was seen once. The chain carries TRBV7-2 and TRBJ1-6; D remains unclear. Trimming shortened V by 3 bases and J by 0 bases, and 9 bases separated the two germline ends. CDR1 and CDR2 (germline): SGHTA, FQGNSA. This CDR3 region has 16 residues. CDR3 nucleotide sequence: TGTGCCAGCAGCTTGGTTGAGAGCTCCTATAATTCACCCCTCCACTTT. This codes for CASSLVESSYNSPLHF.

The rearrangement joins TRBV27 to TRBJ1-2, with TRBD1 identical over 7 bases. The CDR3 sequence is 14 residues long. Germline CDR1 is MNHEY and CDR2 is SMNVEV (reference sequence). CDR3: CTGTGVDNGYGYTF. CDR3 nucleotides: TGTACAGGCACAGGGGTCGACAATGGGTATGGCTACACCTTC.

This sequence joins TRBV11-2 and TRBJ1-2; 8 nucleotides agree with TRBD1. V was pared by 4 bases and J by 2 bases, with 3 bases of the junction left unmatched. The CDR3 has 14 residues. Looked up from germline, CDR1 is SGHAT and CDR2 is FQNNGV. This chain's CDR3 is CASSSGQANYGYTF. The DNA for the CDR3 is TGTGCCAGCAGCTCGGGACAGGCGAACTATGGCTACACCTTC.

V usage is TRBV3-1 (or the pseudogene TRBV3-2) and J usage is TRBJ1-1; TRBD1 might be the D (6 bases). Germline loops: CDR1 LGHDT, CDR2 YNNKEL (reference sequence). V lost 0 bases, J lost 10 bases, and 15 bases lay in between. The CDR3 runs 14 residues. The CDR3 reads CASSQDGTYKGAFF. The CDR3 nucleotides are TGTGCCAGCAGCCAAGATGGGACATACAAAGGAGCTTTCTTT.

The chain uses TRBV6-1 and TRBJ1-5, with TRBD1 matching 12 bases. The CDR3 is 16 residues long. Trimming at V came to 0 bases and at J to 7 bases, leaving 4 bases not matched to a gene. Germline V gene sequence: CDR1 MNHNS, CDR2 SASEGT. This CDR3 reads CASSEARDRGRQPQHF. CDR3 nucleotides: TGTGCCAGCAGTGAAGCGAGGGACAGGGGGCGGCAGCCCCAGCATTTT.

The chain combines TRBV9 with TRBJ1-1; no reliable D call. This CDR3 has 14 amino acids. Trimming shortened V by 0 bases and J by 2 bases, and 8 bases separated the two germline ends. The germline gives CDR1 SGDLS, CDR2 YYNGEE. The DNA of the CDR3 is TGTGCCAGCAGCGTAGAGCTGGTAAACACTGAAGCTTTCTTT. This sequence encodes CASSVELVNTEAFF.